These T cell receptor beta chains were read from a single sample in a study of OX40 agonist ivuxolimab in advanced cancers. Repertoires were generated with immunoSEQ multiplex PCR, while TCRdb's copy carries only in-frame clones and drops some. The table includes around 68,000 clones, 80% to 95% detected once. The sample in question was CD4+ or CD8+ T cells sorted from blood, obtained in a trial of the OX40 agonist ivuxolimab. The receptors shown here come from an adult with an advanced solid tumor such as melanoma, head and neck, liver or kidney cancer. The CDR3 runs from the conserved cysteine through the conserved F or W.

v_call: TRBV5-6; j_call: TRBJ1-1; cdr3_aa: CASSLAQGARAEAFF
v_call: TRBV5-5; j_call: TRBJ1-2; cdr3_aa: CASSLESANYGYTF
v_call: TRBV7-8; j_call: TRBJ2-3; cdr3_aa: CASSLPRDRGRGTQYF
v_call: TRBV5-1; j_call: TRBJ1-4; cdr3_aa: CASRGGQGYNEKLFF
v_call: TRBV18; j_call: TRBJ2-5; cdr3_aa: CASSPRTGRETQYF
v_call: TRBV27; j_call: TRBJ1-6; cdr3_aa: CASSSEGQRSPLHF
v_call: TRBV7-8; j_call: TRBJ2-7; cdr3_aa: CASSLVTGGSHEQYF
v_call: TRBV2; j_call: TRBJ2-7; cdr3_aa: CASEAGEQYF
v_call: TRBV5-1; j_call: TRBJ2-2; cdr3_aa: CASSFVAGGHVGELFF
v_call: TRBV19; j_call: TRBJ2-5; cdr3_aa: CASSIIQSEETQYF
v_call: TRBV19; j_call: TRBJ2-5; cdr3_aa: CAISQGVAETQYF
v_call: TRBV19; j_call: TRBJ2-1; cdr3_aa: CASTTYIAGDDNEQFF
v_call: TRBV12-5; j_call: TRBJ2-2; cdr3_aa: CASGLGYTGELFF
v_call: TRBV10-3; j_call: TRBJ1-1; cdr3_aa: CAISRGQGAENTEAFF
v_call: TRBV25-1; j_call: TRBJ2-5; cdr3_aa: CASSATGTGVHTQYF
v_call: TRBV2; j_call: TRBJ2-5; cdr3_aa: CASRRGTAEETQYF
v_call: TRBV6-1; j_call: TRBJ1-4; cdr3_aa: CASRPGQSNEGLFF
v_call: TRBV7-4; j_call: TRBJ1-5; cdr3_aa: CASSLGGTGNNQPQHF
v_call: TRBV10-3; j_call: TRBJ2-1; cdr3_aa: CAISQQGPGVRNEQFF
v_call: TRBV9; j_call: TRBJ2-4; cdr3_aa: CASTSGAVGKNIQYF
v_call: TRBV7-8; j_call: TRBJ2-4; cdr3_aa: CASSLRQGAAKNIQYF
v_call: TRBV2; j_call: TRBJ1-5; cdr3_aa: CACQGAGQPQHF
v_call: TRBV6-5; j_call: TRBJ1-5; cdr3_aa: CASSTTDGFPQHF
v_call: TRBV6-5; j_call: TRBJ1-3; cdr3_aa: CASSTGTVSGNTIYF
v_call: TRBV19; j_call: TRBJ2-3; cdr3_aa: CASSMWSGGGADTQYF
v_call: TRBV20-1; j_call: TRBJ1-1; cdr3_aa: CSARQNTEAFF
v_call: TRBV5-4; j_call: TRBJ2-3; cdr3_aa: CASSLGTGTDTQYF
v_call: TRBV6-5; j_call: TRBJ2-7; cdr3_aa: CASSTRDSSYEQYF
v_call: TRBV2; j_call: TRBJ2-7; cdr3_aa: CASSSGGAREQYF
v_call: TRBV27; j_call: TRBJ2-6; cdr3_aa: CASSPRSSGANVLTF
v_call: TRBV5-1; j_call: TRBJ1-1; cdr3_aa: CASSLDRGNTEAFF
v_call: TRBV6-6; j_call: TRBJ1-2; cdr3_aa: CASRDIANYGYTF
v_call: TRBV29-1; j_call: TRBJ1-2; cdr3_aa: CSVERRGAGYGYTF
v_call: TRBV7-3; j_call: TRBJ2-5; cdr3_aa: CASSPIAGLSEGTQYF
v_call: TRBV5-8; j_call: TRBJ2-6; cdr3_aa: CASSISRDRLSGGANVLTF